These 27 T cell receptor beta chains came from one sample sequenced in a study of cytotoxic CD8 clonotypes in ibrutinib-treated CLL. Assay: immunoSEQ multiplex PCR; the TCRdb copy retains only in-frame clones and omits some. The repertoire holds about 140,000 clones, with 65% to 85% as singletons. This sample comprised PBMCs, obtained after 36 months of ibrutinib treatment. The receptors come from a human donor with chronic lymphocytic leukemia.

This clone was seen a handful of times. This sequence joins TRBV10-1 and TRBJ1-1; a possible D gene is TRBD1 (6 bases). V lost 8 bases, J lost 3 bases, and 13 bases lay in between. CDR1 and CDR2 (germline): WNHNN, SYGVQD (reference sequence). CDR3 length equals 13 residues. CDR3 sequence (DNA): TGCGCCAGCCAACAGGGTATCGACACTGAAGCTTTCTTT. Translating it yields CASQQGIDTEAFF.

This rearrangement joins TRBV9 to TRBJ2-3; TRBD1 matches 10 bases. CDR3 length: 16 residues. Per the germline V gene, CDR1 is SGDLS and CDR2 is YYNGEE. With V trimmed by 3 bases and J by 6 bases, 10 bases remained unmatched. The DNA for the CDR3 is TGTGCCAGCAGCGCCAGACAGGGGGCCCACAGGGATACGCAGTATTTT. Residues: CASSARQGAHRDTQYF.

This clone was seen more than once but under ten times. This sequence joins TRBV18 and TRBJ1-5; D gene unclear. Trimming left V 7 bases short and J 3 bases short, with 10 bases between. Germline CDR1 reads KGHSH; CDR2 reads LQKENI. There are 13 residues in the CDR3. CDR3 loop: CASCTASNQPQHF. The CDR3 DNA reads as TGTGCCAGCTGTACAGCTTCCAATCAGCCCCAGCATTTT.

The gene calls are TRBV5-4 and TRBJ2-3; D remains ambiguous. Germline values: CDR1 SGHNT, CDR2 YYREEE (reference sequence). The V and J ends lost 0 bases and 0 bases respectively, with 5 bases between them. The CDR3 is made up of 14 amino acids. The CDR3 spells CASSLVPSTDTQYF. The CDR3 DNA reads as TGTGCCAGCAGCTTGGTCCCGAGCACAGATACGCAGTATTTT.

A remark on this clone: A junction boundary mismatches the germline segment, possibly from a read error. This chain connects TRBV6-6 to TRBJ2-1, with TRBD2 matching over 12 bases. Per germline, CDR1 MNHNY and CDR2 SVGAGI (reference sequence). This CDR3 has 16 residues. As DNA, the CDR3 is TGTGCCAGCGGTTACCTGAGGACTAGCGGGGACAATGAGCAGTTCTTC. Its protein product is CASGYLRTSGDNEQFF.

The chain uses TRBV7-3 and TRBJ2-5; TRBD2 agrees at 11 bases. CDR1 SGHTA and CDR2 FQGTGA come from the germline V gene. The CDR3 spans 15 residues. V lost 3 bases, J lost 2 bases, and 2 bases stayed unmatched. The CDR3 region has the DNA TGTGCCAGCAGCTTTGCTAGCGGGAGGCAAGAGACCCAGTACTTC. Protein sequence: CASSFASGRQETQYF. Combining the CDR3 with reference TRBV7-3 and TRBJ2-5 gives the whole variable domain GAGVSQTPSNKVTEKGKYVELRCDPISGHTALYWYRQSLGQGPEFLIYFQGTGAADDSGLPNDRFFAVRPEGSVSTLKIQRTERGDSAVYLCASSFASGRQETQYFGPGTRLLVL.

The V and J genes are TRBV30 and TRBJ2-1; 14 bases are a match to TRBD2. Germline V gene lookup returns CDR1 GTSNPN and CDR2 SVGIG (reference sequence). The V gene end was trimmed by 4 bases and the J gene end by 8 bases; junction bases not matched to a gene: 7. The CDR3 is made up of 15 amino acids. The CDR3 region has the DNA TGTGCCTGGACTAGACTAGCGGGAGGGTTCTATGAGCAGTTCTTC. Protein sequence: CAWTRLAGGFYEQFF.

This chain joins TRBV6-5 and TRBJ1-2; 7 bases match TRBD1. With V trimmed by 7 bases and J by 3 bases, 8 bases remained unmatched. The CDR3 is 14 amino acids. Germline V gene data show CDR1 as MNHEY and CDR2 as SVGAGI. The CDR3 DNA reads as TGTGCCAGCAACCGACAGGGTGTCGACTATGGCTACACCTTC. It codes for CASNRQGVDYGYTF.

Here the CDR3 DNA reads TGTGCCAGCTCACCCCTAGGTACGGTTCAAGAGACCCAGTACTTC. This codes for CASSPLGTVQETQYF. The chain uses TRBV18 and TRBJ2-5, with no clear D. The CDR3 loop spans 15 amino acids. Trimming left V 3 bases short and J 2 bases short, with 13 bases between. Germline assignment: CDR1 KGHSH and CDR2 LQKENI.

The chain employs TRBV4-1 and TRBJ2-6; perhaps TRBD1 as D (6 bases). CDR1 MGHRA and CDR2 YSYEKL come from the germline V gene. CDR3 length: 18 amino acids. Trimming shortened V by 5 bases and J by 1 base, and 18 bases separated the two germline ends. The CDR3: CASSTPQTGDSGANVLTF. DNA for the CDR3: TGCGCCAGCAGCACCCCTCAGACAGGAGATTCTGGGGCCAACGTCCTGACTTTC.

The chain couples TRBV7-9 to TRBJ2-3; D possibly corresponds to TRBD1 (5 bases). Trimming shortened V by 5 bases and J by 1 base, and 10 bases separated the two germline ends. CDR3 length: 14 amino acids. From germline, CDR1 is SEHNR and CDR2 FQNEAQ (reference sequence). The CDR3 is CASSVIQGTDTQYF. The CDR3 nucleotides read TGTGCCAGCAGCGTAATACAGGGCACAGATACGCAGTATTTT.

The V and J genes are TRBV7-9 and TRBJ1-1; 7 bases map to TRBD1. The V gene end was trimmed by 4 bases and the J gene end by 10 bases; junction bases not matched to a gene: 3. CDR3 length: 11 amino acids. Germline V lookup: CDR1 SEHNR, CDR2 FQNEAQ (reference sequence). CDR3 sequence: CASSSRTGAFF. The CDR3 bases are TGTGCCAGCAGCTCGAGGACAGGAGCTTTCTTT.

The chain's CDR3 is CASSLGYSGIYEQYF. DNA for the CDR3: TGCGCCAGCAGCCTAGGTTACAGCGGGATCTACGAGCAGTACTTC. The chain uses TRBV5-1 and TRBJ2-7; 7 nucleotides line up with TRBD2. CDR1 and CDR2 (germline): SGHRS, YFSETQ. The CDR3 contains 15 residues. Germline trimming cut 4 bases from V and 3 bases from J; bases unmatched to any gene: 10. Full variable domain (outside the CDR3, taken from reference TRBV5-1 and TRBJ2-7): KAGVTQTPRYLIKTRGQQVTLSCSPISGHRSVSWYQQTPGQGLQFLFEYFSETQRNKGNFPGRFSGRQFSNSRSEMNVSTLELGDSALYLCASSLGYSGIYEQYFGPGTRLTVT.

The rearrangement joins TRBV7-9 to TRBJ1-6, with D hard to call. Trimming left V 1 base short and J 7 bases short, with 8 bases between. The germline V gene has CDR1 SEHNR and CDR2 FQNEAQ (reference sequence). The CDR3 is 14 residues long. The CDR3 here is CASSLVLRNSPLHF. CDR3 nucleotides: TGTGCCAGCAGCTTAGTGCTCAGGAATTCACCCCTCCACTTT.

V gene TRBV13 combines with J gene TRBJ2-7; D gene uncertain. The CDR3 is 13 amino acids. Between the trimmed V and J ends, which lost 2 bases and 0 bases, there was a span of 5 bases. Looked up from germline, CDR1 is PRHDT and CDR2 is FYEKMQ (reference sequence). The CDR3 DNA sequence: TGTGCCAGCAGCTTATGGGACTCCTACGAGCAGTACTTC. Amino acids: CASSLWDSYEQYF.

The rearrangement links TRBV6-1 to TRBJ1-1; D is ambiguous. Germline values: CDR1 MNHNS, CDR2 SASEGT. The CDR3 totals 13 residues. The ends were cut back, 1 base at V and 3 bases at J, with 6 bases in the middle. The CDR3 spells CASSEEEYTEAFF. The CDR3 nucleotides read TGTGCCAGCAGTGAAGAGGAGTACACTGAAGCTTTCTTT.

The CDR3 region is CASSERVMIGQYF. The DNA of the CDR3 is TGTGCCAGCAGTGAAAGGGTAATGATAGGGCAGTATTTT. The chain uses TRBV6-1 and TRBJ2-3; D unresolved. In germline, CDR1 is MNHNS, CDR2 SASEGT. Trimming took off 2 bases at V and 11 bases at J, with 14 bases between the two ends. The CDR3 extends over 13 amino acids.

CDR3: CASRSALPTDTQYF. The CDR3 DNA follows: TGTGCCAGTAGGTCGGCTCTACCCACAGATACGCAGTATTTT. V is TRBV19 and J is TRBJ2-3; no clear D. From germline, CDR1 is LNHDA and CDR2 SQIVND (reference sequence). Trimming removed 6 bases from V and 2 bases from J, with 12 bases in between. The CDR3 length is 14 residues.

The rearrangement joins TRBV19 to TRBJ2-1, with 7 nucleotides matching TRBD2. V lost 6 bases, J lost 0 bases, and 5 bases stayed unmatched. The CDR3 contains 15 residues. The germline CDR1 and CDR2 sequences are LNHDA and SQIVND (reference sequence). CDR3 sequence reads: CASRRDYRSYNEQFF. CDR3 nucleotide sequence: TGTGCCAGTAGAAGGGACTACCGCTCCTACAATGAGCAGTTCTTC.

This rearrangement joins TRBV7-8 to TRBJ2-7; D is ambiguous. The CDR3 totals 15 residues. Trimming stripped 2 bases from V and 2 bases from J, with 13 bases between. Germline V lookup: CDR1 SGHVS, CDR2 FQNEAQ. CDR3 bases: TGTGCCAGCAGCTTAAAGACAAGTTTGGCCTACGAGCAGTACTTC. Protein sequence: CASSLKTSLAYEQYF. Variable domain in full (rest from reference TRBV7-8 and TRBJ2-7): GAGVSQSPRYKVAKRGQDVALRCDPISGHVSLFWYQQALGQGPEFLTYFQNEAQLDKSGLPSDRFFAERPEGSVSTLKIQRTQQEDSAVYLCASSLKTSLAYEQYFGPGTRLTVT.

This rearrangement joins TRBV27 to TRBJ1-5, with D possibly matching TRBD1 (5 bases). CDR3 length equals 16 residues. Between the trimmed V and J ends, which lost 0 bases and 4 bases, there was a span of 13 bases. The germline V gene encodes CDR1 MNHEY and CDR2 SMNVEV (reference sequence). The CDR3 sequence: CASSLSISGQNQPQHF. DNA for the CDR3: TGTGCCAGCAGTTTATCGATTTCGGGGCAAAATCAGCCCCAGCATTTT.

CDR3 region: CASSFLGITTDTQYF. For the CDR3, the DNA is TGTGCCAGCAGCTTCCTAGGTATAACGACAGATACGCAGTATTTT. The rearrangement uses TRBV11-2 and TRBJ2-3; D not certain. Germline V gives CDR1 SGHAT, CDR2 FQNNGV. This CDR3 region has 15 residues. The V gene lost 3 bases and the J gene lost 3 bases, with 13 bases spanning the gap.

The V call is TRBV27, the J call TRBJ1-1; tentatively, D is TRBD1 (6 bases). CDR1 is MNHEY, CDR2 SMNVEV, per germline (reference sequence). The CDR3 contains 17 residues. Trimming shortened V by 6 bases and J by 1 base, and 21 bases separated the two germline ends. The DNA for the CDR3 is TGTGCCAGCAGCCTATTCCGGCGGGGGGCGAAGAACACTGAAGCTTTCTTT. This encodes CASSLFRRGAKNTEAFF.

V gene TRBV5-6 combines with J gene TRBJ1-2, with 7 bases fitting TRBD1. Germline assignment: CDR1 SGHDT and CDR2 YYEEEE. The CDR3 length is 13 residues. Trimming cost V 2 bases and J 7 bases; bases outside gene matches: 5. The CDR3 DNA is TGTGCCAGCAGCTTCGACAGGGTAGGTGGCTACACCTTC. Amino acid sequence: CASSFDRVGGYTF. Complete variable domain (other parts from reference TRBV5-6 and TRBJ1-2): DAGVTQSPTHLIKTRGQQVTLRCSPKSGHDTVSWYQQALGQGPQFIFQYYEEEERQRGNFPDRFSGHQFPNYSSELNVNALLLGDSALYLCASSFDRVGGYTFGSGTRLTVV.

V usage is TRBV7-8 and J usage is TRBJ1-1, with a possible D match to TRBD1 (5 bases). The CDR3 covers 14 residues. Germline values: CDR1 SGHVS, CDR2 FQNEAQ. V was trimmed by 3 bases and J by 3 bases, leaving 11 bases between them. The chain's CDR3 is CASSFGGGHTEAFF. DNA of the CDR3: TGTGCCAGCAGCTTCGGCGGGGGTCACACTGAAGCTTTCTTT.

This sequence joins TRBV6-1 and TRBJ2-5; 8 positions agree with TRBD1. Germline CDR1 is MNHNS and CDR2 is SASEGT. The CDR3 consists of 14 residues. The junction had 2 bases not matched to a gene; V was cut back by 4 bases and J by 1 base. The CDR3 bases are TGTGCCAGCAGTGGGGGACAGGTCCAAGAGACCCAGTACTTC. Its translation is CASSGGQVQETQYF.

The rearrangement links TRBV2 to TRBJ1-2, with 7 bases that match TRBD1. This CDR3 has 15 residues. CDR1 is SNHLY, CDR2 FYNNEI, per germline. After removal of 6 bases from V and 4 bases from J, the junction contained 11 bases not matched to a gene. The CDR3 loop reads CASRDRTGVSYGYTF. CDR3 nucleotides: TGTGCCAGCAGGGACAGGACAGGAGTCTCCTATGGCTACACCTTC.